This TCR beta chain derives from a study of neurological immune-mediated disorders. On the study more broadly: Within the group of 34 multiple sclerosis patients, approximately 31 were relapsing-remitting, while 3 were secondary progressive.

A single run covered 15-18 subjects with over 170 million TCR-beta sequences. In TCRdb, the 5' RACE reads were re-called with MiXCR into one record per CDR3 protein. Of around 62,000 distinct CDR3 sequences listed, 4.1% were seen once; the top ten hold roughly 2.7%. With regard to this clonotype: Its matching antigen is unknown.

Study outcomes and limitations: HTLV-1-associated myelopathy led in TCR clonal expansion, while multiple sclerosis ranked lowest, below healthy controls. The phylogenetic placement of 18 of 34 multiple sclerosis patients' repertoires in one related-CDR3 cluster constitutes a possible signature.

Sequencing was carried out using PBMCs. This receptor was identified in a man over 45 with multiple sclerosis.

CDR3 sequence (DNA): TGTGCCACGAGAAGTATCGGGGACTATGGCTACACCTTC. This codes for CATRSIGDYGYTF. This chain joins TRBV11-2 and TRBJ1-2; D is unresolved. V lost 10 bases and J lost 3, with 15 bases in between. The CDR3 spans 13 residues. CDR1 is SGHAT and CDR2 is FQNNGV in the germline V gene.